Following are 20 T cell receptor beta chains from one sample sequenced in a study of identical twins. MiXCR was run by TCRdb on the 5' RACE reads, yielding one entry per CDR3 protein. The sample includes more than 1.5 million distinct CDR3 sequences, more than 30% seen only once; the top ten take approximately 0.29%. Sequenced: cord blood. The receptors derive from a newborn girl in good health.

As concerns this clonotype: It differs at one base from a far larger clone, so likely a read error. The V gene is TRBV5-5, the J gene TRBJ2-3; D unresolved. V was clipped by 2 bases and J by 4 bases, with 5 bases between them. The CDR3 extends over 12 amino acids. CDR1 is SGHKS, CDR2 YYEKEE, per germline (reference sequence). The DNA of the CDR3 is TGTGCCAGCAGCTTTGCGTCAGATACGCAGTATTTT. This encodes CASSFASDTQYF.

The gene calls are TRBV5-1 and TRBJ2-7, with D possibly matching TRBD1 (6 bases). CDR1 is SGHRS, CDR2 YFSETQ, per germline. The CDR3 has 16 residues. Deletions cut 4 bases from V and 3 bases from J, with 20 bases between. This CDR3 reads CASSQTRGRLNYEQYF. The CDR3, as DNA: TGCGCCAGCAGCCAGACCAGGGGACGTTTGAACTACGAGCAGTACTTC.

The sample holds a few counts of this clonotype. The chain has TRBV11-2 and TRBJ2-4; D unresolved. Germline V gives CDR1 SGHAT, CDR2 FQNNGV. Trimming shortened V by 1 base and J by 9 bases, and 13 bases separated the two germline ends. The CDR3 length is 14 residues. CDR3 protein: CASSLGSPVSIQYF. For the CDR3, the DNA is TGTGCCAGCAGCTTAGGATCCCCCGTTAGCATTCAGTACTTC.

This clonotype was recorded at least ten times. The genes are TRBV9 and TRBJ2-7; TRBD2 is a possible D gene (5 bases). The J call may be incorrect, as the DNA end agrees better with TRBJ2-5. Germline loops: CDR1 SGDLS, CDR2 YYNGEE. The CDR3 covers 13 residues. The CDR3 here is CASSVGLLETQYF. The DNA for the CDR3 is TGTGCCAGCAGCGTAGGACTACTAGAGACCCAGTACTTC.

The V gene is TRBV20-1, the J gene TRBJ2-1; D is unclear. The CDR3 runs 13 residues. Germline V gives CDR1 DFQATT, CDR2 SNEGSKA (reference sequence). V dropped 3 bases and J dropped 4 bases, with 10 bases sitting between them. CDR3 bases: TGCAGTGCTAGCGACACCACTTACAATGAGCAGTTCTTC. Its protein product is CSASDTTYNEQFF.

There are a few counts of this clonotype. V gene TRBV6-8 combines with J gene TRBJ2-7; D uncertain. The CDR3 has 14 amino acids. Germline V gene sequence: CDR1 MNHGY, CDR2 SAAAGT. V was clipped by 3 bases and J by 2 bases, with 11 bases between them. The DNA of the CDR3 is TGTGCCAGCAGTTATTACAGAACCGCCTACGAGCAGTACTTC. Translated: CASSYYRTAYEQYF.

V usage is TRBV7-2 and J usage is TRBJ2-3; D gene uncertain. The CDR3 has 17 amino acids. Germline values: CDR1 SGHTA, CDR2 FQGNSA. The V end lost 0 bases, the J end lost 0 bases, and 13 bases lay between the germline ends. The CDR3 sequence: CASSLAGTGSSTDTQYF. The CDR3 DNA follows: TGTGCCAGCAGCTTAGCTGGTACCGGTTCTAGCACAGATACGCAGTATTTT.

Note on this clonotype: A read error may be the cause here, since a much bigger clone is one base away. This sequence joins TRBV5-1 and TRBJ2-7, with D maybe TRBD1 (5 bases). The germline V gene has CDR1 SGHRS and CDR2 YFSETQ. V gave up 4 bases and J gave up 1 base, with 15 bases separating them. The CDR3 totals 15 residues. The CDR3 here is CASSVLQGPSYEQYF. CDR3 in DNA: TGCGCCAGCAGCGTGTTGCAGGGCCCTTCCTACGAGCAGTACTTC.

Note on this clonotype: One junction end disagrees with the germline gene, perhaps due to a read error. The chain joins TRBV12-3 or TRBV12-4 to TRBJ2-1, with 9 bases matching TRBD1. The CDR3 has 14 residues. CDR3 nucleotide sequence: TGTACCAGCAGTTTCCGGGACAGGGACGATGAGCAGTTCTTC. The encoded protein is CTSSFRDRDDEQFF.

This clonotype was recorded many times. The rearrangement joins TRBV20-1 to TRBJ2-1, with unresolved D. CDR1 is DFQATT, CDR2 SNEGSKA, per germline (reference sequence). Trimming cost V 3 bases and J 1 base, with 7 bases left between them. The CDR3 runs 13 residues. CDR3 in DNA: TGCAGTGCTAGGCGTGATTCCTACAATGAGCAGTTCTTC. This gives the protein CSARRDSYNEQFF.

The chain combines TRBV20-1 with TRBJ2-3, with 11 bases fitting TRBD1. The CDR3 length is 14 residues. The trim removed 6 bases at V and 6 bases at J, leaving 8 bases unmatched. Looked up from germline, CDR1 is DFQATT and CDR2 is SNEGSKA (reference sequence). The CDR3 reads CSAQDRGLTDTQYF. The CDR3 nucleotides are TGCAGTGCCCAGGACAGGGGGCTCACGGATACGCAGTATTTT.

In its sample, this clonotype was seen many times. The gene calls are TRBV14 and TRBJ2-1; D may be TRBD2 (6 bases). CDR1 is SGHDN, CDR2 FVKESK, per germline. V was trimmed by 4 bases and J by 3 bases, leaving 7 bases between them. CDR3 length: 13 amino acids. The CDR3 DNA sequence: TGTGCCAGCAGCCGGGACTTCTACAATGAGCAGTTCTTC. Translation gives CASSRDFYNEQFF.

This clonotype was picked up a small number of times. This chain uses TRBV28 with TRBJ1-2; the D is unclear. The V gene's germline CDR1 is MDHEN and CDR2 SYDVKM. V gave up 1 base and J gave up 4 bases, with 10 bases separating them. The CDR3 contains 14 residues. As DNA, the CDR3 is TGTGCCAGCAGTTTATCTGAACCGAGCTATGGCTACACCTTC. Its protein product is CASSLSEPSYGYTF.

This clonotype was counted only a few times. The rearrangement uses TRBV20-1 and TRBJ1-1; D call uncertain. This CDR3 has 13 residues. CDR1 is DFQATT, CDR2 SNEGSKA, per germline (reference sequence). Trimming shortened V by 0 bases and J by 6 bases, and 11 bases separated the two germline ends. CDR3 sequence (DNA): TGCAGTGCTAGAGACGGAGTCACGTCTGAAGCTTTCTTT. Translating gives CSARDGVTSEAFF.

The V gene is TRBV6-4, the J gene TRBJ2-3; TRBD2 agrees at 11 bases. Germline V gene data show CDR1 as MRHNA and CDR2 as SNTAGT. The CDR3 is 16 residues long. Trimming at V came to 2 bases and at J to 5 bases, leaving 6 bases not matched to a gene. DNA for the CDR3: TGTGCCAGCAGTGACGGTAGCGGGGGGGCCGTAGATACGCAGTATTTT. Residues: CASSDGSGGAVDTQYF.

The chain uses TRBV28 and TRBJ2-7; TRBD1 or TRBD2 may be the D gene (6 bases each). This CDR3 has 15 amino acids. V shed 4 bases and J shed 2 bases, with 15 bases lying between them. Germline lookup yields CDR1 MDHEN and CDR2 SYDVKM. The CDR3 DNA reads TGTGCCAGCAGTTCGGAGGGGACATTTCCCTACGAGCAGTACTTC. Protein product: CASSSEGTFPYEQYF.

This clonotype was seen more than once but under ten times. The rearrangement links TRBV7-9 to TRBJ2-5, with D perhaps assigned TRBD1 or TRBD2 (6 bases each). The V end was cut by 3 bases, the J end by 0 bases, with 17 bases between. The CDR3 totals 17 residues. Germline lookup yields CDR1 SEHNR and CDR2 FQNEAQ (reference sequence). The CDR3 region is CASSLEGVMMYQETQYF. CDR3 DNA: TGTGCCAGCAGCTTGGAGGGGGTGATGATGTACCAAGAGACCCAGTACTTC.

J is TRBJ2-5 and V is TRBV4-1; either TRBD1 or TRBD2 may fit D (5 bases each). The CDR3 is made up of 15 amino acids. Germline-derived CDR1 and CDR2 are MGHRA and YSYEKL. V shed 6 bases and J shed 3 bases, with 17 bases lying between them. The CDR3 region has the DNA TGCGCCAGCAGTCTAGCTGGGGGAAGCGAAGAGACCCAGTACTTC. Translated, it gives CASSLAGGSEETQYF.

The chain joins TRBV4-2 to TRBJ2-7; the match to TRBD2 covers 9 bases. This CDR3 is built from 15 residues. In germline, CDR1 is LGHNA, CDR2 YNFKEQ. The V gene end was trimmed by 4 bases and the J gene end by 1 base; junction bases not matched to a gene: 5. The CDR3 loop is CASSPSSGTSYEQYF. The CDR3 DNA reads as TGTGCCAGCAGCCCATCTAGCGGGACATCCTACGAGCAGTACTTC.

This clonotype was detected only a few times. The chain couples TRBV25-1 to TRBJ1-5; TRBD1 matches 7 bases. Per germline, CDR1 MGHDK and CDR2 SYGVNS. Unmatched junction bases numbered 23, after V lost 2 bases and J lost 7 bases. The CDR3 is made up of 20 amino acids. For the CDR3, the DNA is TGTGCCAGCAGTGAACCCCGGACAGGCGTAACAAGAACCAGAACCCAGCCCCAGCATTTT. Amino acids: CASSEPRTGVTRTRTQPQHF.